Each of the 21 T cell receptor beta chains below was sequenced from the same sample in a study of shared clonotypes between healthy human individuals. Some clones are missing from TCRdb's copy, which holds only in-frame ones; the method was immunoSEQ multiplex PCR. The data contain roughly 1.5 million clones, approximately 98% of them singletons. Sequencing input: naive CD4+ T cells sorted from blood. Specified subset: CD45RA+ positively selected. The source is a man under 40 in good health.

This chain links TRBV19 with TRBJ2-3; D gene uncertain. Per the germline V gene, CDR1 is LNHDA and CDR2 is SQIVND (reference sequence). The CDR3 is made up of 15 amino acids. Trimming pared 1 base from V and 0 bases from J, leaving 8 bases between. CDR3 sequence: CASSIGPGSTDTQYF. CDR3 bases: TGTGCCAGTAGTATAGGACCCGGGAGCACAGATACGCAGTATTTT. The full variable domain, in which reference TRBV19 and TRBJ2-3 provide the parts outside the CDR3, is DGGITQSPKYLFRKEGQNVTLSCEQNLNHDAMYWYRQDPGQGLRLIYYSQIVNDFQKGDIAEGYSVSREKKESFPLTVTSAQKNPTAFYLCASSIGPGSTDTQYFGPGTRLTVL.

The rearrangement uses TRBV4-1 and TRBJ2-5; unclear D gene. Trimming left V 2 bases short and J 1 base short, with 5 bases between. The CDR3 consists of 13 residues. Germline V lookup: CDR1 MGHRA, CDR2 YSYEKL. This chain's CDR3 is CASSQPSQETQYF. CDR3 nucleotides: TGCGCCAGCAGCCAACCGAGCCAAGAGACCCAGTACTTC.

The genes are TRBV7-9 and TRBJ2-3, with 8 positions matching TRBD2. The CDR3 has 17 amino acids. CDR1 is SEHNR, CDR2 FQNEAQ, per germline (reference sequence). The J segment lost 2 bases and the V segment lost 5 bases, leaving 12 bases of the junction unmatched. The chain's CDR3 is CASSRTSGQNFTDTQYF. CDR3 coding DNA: TGTGCCAGCAGCCGTACTAGCGGACAAAATTTCACAGATACGCAGTATTTT.

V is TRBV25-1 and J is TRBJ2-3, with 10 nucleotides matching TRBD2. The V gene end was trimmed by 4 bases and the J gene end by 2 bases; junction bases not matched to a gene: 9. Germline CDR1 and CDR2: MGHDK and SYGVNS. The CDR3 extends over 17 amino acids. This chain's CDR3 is CASSARRLAGLTDTQYF. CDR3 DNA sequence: TGTGCCAGCAGTGCTCGCAGACTAGCGGGCCTCACAGATACGCAGTATTTT.

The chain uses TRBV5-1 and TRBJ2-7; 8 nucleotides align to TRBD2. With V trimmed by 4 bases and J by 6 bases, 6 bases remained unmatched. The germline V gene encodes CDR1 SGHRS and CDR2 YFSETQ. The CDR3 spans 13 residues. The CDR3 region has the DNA TGCGCCAGCAGCATCCCCGCGGGAGGCGAGCAGTACTTC. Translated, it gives CASSIPAGGEQYF. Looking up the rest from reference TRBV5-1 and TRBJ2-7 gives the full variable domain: KAGVTQTPRYLIKTRGQQVTLSCSPISGHRSVSWYQQTPGQGLQFLFEYFSETQRNKGNFPGRFSGRQFSNSRSEMNVSTLELGDSALYLCASSIPAGGEQYFGPGTRLTVT.

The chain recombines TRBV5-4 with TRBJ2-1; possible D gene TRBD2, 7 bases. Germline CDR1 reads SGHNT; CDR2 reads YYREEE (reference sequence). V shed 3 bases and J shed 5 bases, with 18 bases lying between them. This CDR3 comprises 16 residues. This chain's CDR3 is CASSWWGREWNNEQFF. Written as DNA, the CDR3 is TGTGCCAGCAGCTGGTGGGGGCGGGAGTGGAACAATGAGCAGTTCTTC. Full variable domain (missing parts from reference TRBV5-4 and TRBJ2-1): ETGVTQSPTHLIKTRGQQVTLRCSSQSGHNTVSWYQQALGQGPQFIFQYYREEENGRGNFPPRFSGLQFPNYSSELNVNALELDDSALYLCASSWWGREWNNEQFFGPGTRLTVL.

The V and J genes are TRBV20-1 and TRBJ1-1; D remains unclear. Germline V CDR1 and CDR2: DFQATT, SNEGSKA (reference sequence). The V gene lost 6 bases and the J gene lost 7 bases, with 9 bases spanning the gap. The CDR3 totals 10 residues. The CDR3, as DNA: TGCAGTGCCGACAAGGGTGAAGCTTTCTTT. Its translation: CSADKGEAFF.

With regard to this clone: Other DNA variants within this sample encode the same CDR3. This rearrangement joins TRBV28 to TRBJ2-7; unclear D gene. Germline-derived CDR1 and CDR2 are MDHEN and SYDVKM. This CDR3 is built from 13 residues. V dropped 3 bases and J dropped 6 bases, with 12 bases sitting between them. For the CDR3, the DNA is TGTGCCAGCAGTTTCTTCCTGCGCGGCGAGCAGTACTTC. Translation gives CASSFFLRGEQYF. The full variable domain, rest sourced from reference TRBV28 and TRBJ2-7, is DVKVTQSSRYLVKRTGEKVFLECVQDMDHENMFWYRQDPGLGLRLIYFSYDVKMKEKGDIPEGYSVSREKKERFSLILESASTNQTSMYLCASSFFLRGEQYFGPGTRLTVT.

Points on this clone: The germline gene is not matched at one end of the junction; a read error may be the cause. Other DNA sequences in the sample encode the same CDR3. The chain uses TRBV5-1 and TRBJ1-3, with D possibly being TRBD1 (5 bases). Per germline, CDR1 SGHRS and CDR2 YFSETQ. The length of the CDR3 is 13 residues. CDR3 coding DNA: TGCGCCAGCAGCTTGGTCGGGGGAAATACCATATATTTT. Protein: CASSLVGGNTIYF.

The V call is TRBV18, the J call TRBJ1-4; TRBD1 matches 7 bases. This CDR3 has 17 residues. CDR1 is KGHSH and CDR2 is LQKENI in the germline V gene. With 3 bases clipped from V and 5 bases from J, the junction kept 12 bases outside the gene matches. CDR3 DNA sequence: TGTGCCAGCTCACCTGGTTCAATGACAGGGCCGAATGAAAAACTGTTTTTT. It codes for CASSPGSMTGPNEKLFF.

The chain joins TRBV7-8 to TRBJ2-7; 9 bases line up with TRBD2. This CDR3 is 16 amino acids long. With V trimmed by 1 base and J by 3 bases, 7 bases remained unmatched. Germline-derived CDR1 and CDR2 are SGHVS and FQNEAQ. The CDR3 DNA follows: TGTGCCAGCAGCTTAGGACTAGCGGAGACCCTCTACGAGCAGTACTTC. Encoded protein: CASSLGLAETLYEQYF.

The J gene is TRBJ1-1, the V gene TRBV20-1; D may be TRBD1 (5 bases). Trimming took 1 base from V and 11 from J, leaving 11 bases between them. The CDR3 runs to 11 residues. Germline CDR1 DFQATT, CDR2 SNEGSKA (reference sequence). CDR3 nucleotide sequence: TGCAGTGCTAGAGCGGGGGAGTTGGCTTTCTTT. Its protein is CSARAGELAFF.

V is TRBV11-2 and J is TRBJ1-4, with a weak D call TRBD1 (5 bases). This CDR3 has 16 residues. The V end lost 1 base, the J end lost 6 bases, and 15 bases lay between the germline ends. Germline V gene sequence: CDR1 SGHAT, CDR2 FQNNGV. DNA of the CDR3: TGTGCCAGCAGCTTAGTCGCCGGGGCTTATCATGAAAAACTGTTTTTT. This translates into CASSLVAGAYHEKLFF.

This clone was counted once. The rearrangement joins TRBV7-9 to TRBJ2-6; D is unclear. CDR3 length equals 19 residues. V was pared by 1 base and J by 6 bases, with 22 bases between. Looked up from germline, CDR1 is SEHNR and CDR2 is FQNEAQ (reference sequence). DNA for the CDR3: TGTGCCAGCAGCTTAGGGGTCGGCACTGGAGCTGGTGAGGCCAACGTCCTGACTTTC. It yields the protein CASSLGVGTGAGEANVLTF.

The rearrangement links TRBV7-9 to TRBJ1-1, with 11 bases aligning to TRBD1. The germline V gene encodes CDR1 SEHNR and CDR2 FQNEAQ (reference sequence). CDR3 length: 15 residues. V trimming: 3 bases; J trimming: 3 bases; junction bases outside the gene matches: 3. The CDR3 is CASSFLGQGDTEAFF. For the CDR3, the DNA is TGTGCCAGCAGCTTTTTGGGACAGGGGGACACTGAAGCTTTCTTT.

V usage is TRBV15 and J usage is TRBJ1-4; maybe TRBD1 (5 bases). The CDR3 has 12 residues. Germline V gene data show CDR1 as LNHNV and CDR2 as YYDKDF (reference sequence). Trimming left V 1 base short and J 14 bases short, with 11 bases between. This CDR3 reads CATSRVGVDLFF. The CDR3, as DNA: TGTGCCACCAGCAGAGTGGGGGTGGACCTGTTTTTT.

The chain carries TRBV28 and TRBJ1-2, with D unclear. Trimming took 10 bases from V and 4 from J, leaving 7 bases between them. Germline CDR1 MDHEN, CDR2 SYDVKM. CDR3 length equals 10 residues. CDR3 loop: CATSGYGYTF. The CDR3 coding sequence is TGTGCCACCTCGGGCTATGGCTACACCTTC.

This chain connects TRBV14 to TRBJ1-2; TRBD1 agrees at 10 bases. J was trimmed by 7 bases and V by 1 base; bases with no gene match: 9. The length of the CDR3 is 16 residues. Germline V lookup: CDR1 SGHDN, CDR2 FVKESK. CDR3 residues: CASSQVLGQGNFGYTF. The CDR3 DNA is TGTGCCAGCAGCCAAGTTCTGGGACAGGGGAATTTTGGCTACACCTTC. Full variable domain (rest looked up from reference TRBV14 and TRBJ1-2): EAGVTQFPSHSVIEKGQTVTLRCDPISGHDNLYWYRRVMGKEIKFLLHFVKESKQDESGMPNNRFLAERTGGTYSTLKVQPAELEDSGVYFCASSQVLGQGNFGYTFGSGTRLTVV.

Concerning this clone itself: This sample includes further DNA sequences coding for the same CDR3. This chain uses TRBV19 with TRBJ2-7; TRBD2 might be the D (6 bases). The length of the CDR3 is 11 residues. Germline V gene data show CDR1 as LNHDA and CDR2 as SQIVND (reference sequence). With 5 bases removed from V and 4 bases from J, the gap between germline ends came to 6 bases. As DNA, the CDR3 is TGTGCCAGTAGTCGGGGGTACGAGCAGTACTTC. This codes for CASSRGYEQYF.

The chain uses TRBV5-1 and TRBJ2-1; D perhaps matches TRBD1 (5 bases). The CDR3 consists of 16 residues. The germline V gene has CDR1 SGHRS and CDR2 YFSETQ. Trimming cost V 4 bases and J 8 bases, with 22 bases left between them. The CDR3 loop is CASSADLARGIDEQFF. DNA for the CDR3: TGCGCCAGCAGCGCTGACTTAGCAAGGGGCATCGATGAGCAGTTCTTC.

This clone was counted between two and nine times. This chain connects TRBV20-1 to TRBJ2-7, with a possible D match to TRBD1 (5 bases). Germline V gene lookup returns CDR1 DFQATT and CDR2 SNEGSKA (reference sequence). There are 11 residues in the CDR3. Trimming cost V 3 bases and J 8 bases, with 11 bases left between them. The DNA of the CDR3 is TGCAGTGCTAGTCCAGGGATCCAGCAGTACTTC. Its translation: CSASPGIQQYF.